The present T cell receptor beta chain was sequenced within a study of T cells in localized non-small cell lung cancer. Study-wide points: Density of T cells in blood, when higher, went with longer overall survival.

Notes on this clone: Its antigen is unknown.

The germline V gene encodes CDR1 LNHDA and CDR2 SQIVND (reference sequence). The CDR3 runs to 15 residues. The ends lost 6 bases at V and 1 base at J; junction bases unmatched: 5. Produced via immunoSEQ multiplex PCR; TCRdb's table is partial and in-frame only. The data contain 58,000 or so clones, about 90% of them seen just once; the ten biggest clones take up around 1.8%. The specimen comprised peripheral blood, sampled before any cancer treatment. The chain carries TRBV19 and TRBJ2-1; TRBD2 matches 8 bases. The TCR originated in a woman aged 40-69 years with stage I lung adenocarcinoma. This CDR3 reads CASSLPGGSYNEQFF. In DNA, the CDR3 is TGTGCCAGTAGCCTACCGGGGGGGTCCTACAATGAGCAGTTCTTC. Drawing the rest from reference TRBV19 and TRBJ2-1, the complete variable domain is DGGITQSPKYLFRKEGQNVTLSCEQNLNHDAMYWYRQDPGQGLRLIYYSQIVNDFQKGDIAEGYSVSREKKESFPLTVTSAQKNPTAFYLCASSLPGGSYNEQFFGPGTRLTVL.